This entry is about one T cell receptor beta chain. Its antigen is currently not known. No base quality values were provided; no much bigger clone lies one nucleotide off. This specimen comes from a study of graft-versus-host responses after intestinal transplantation (dated by TCRdb to about 2021). In terms of the full investigation: The transplants that recipients received were multivisceral, liver-intestinal, or isolated intestinal. All recipients received anti-thymocyte globulin induction followed by maintenance tacrolimus and steroids for two to four years. Bulk TCR-beta CDR3 sequencing was used to track graft-versus-host and host-versus-graft alloreactive T cell clones in the graft, circulation and bone marrow after intestinal transplantation. Alloreactive clones were identified by sequencing pre-transplant mixed lymphocyte reaction products and comparing them with unstimulated pre-transplant donor and recipient T cells. The cohort enrolled about two dozen intestinal transplant recipients including one retransplant, and a few patients lacking pretransplant specimens were excluded. Donor T cell macrochimerism was defined as a peak of at least 4% donor T cells among recipient peripheral blood mononuclear cells. Rather than going through the commercial service, samples from three later patients were sequenced in-house on an Illumina MiSeq and processed with MiXCR.

The time point label, read with the paper, signifies: cells obtained before transplantation from donor or recipient. CD3+CD4+ and CD3+CD8+ populations were FACS-sorted from unstimulated pre-transplant donor and recipient cells taken from spleen or lymph nodes. The study at large found these results: In the allografts of patients with donor T cell macrochimerism, GvH to HvG T cell clonal ratios were high. Early after transplant, peak levels of circulating GvH clones were associated with declines in HvG clones. The relatively low number and heterogeneity of intestinal transplant patients limited the conclusions. GvH clones were found in recipient bone marrow, and some of the GvH clones appeared earlier in ileal mucosa or blood, which is consistent with an intestinal mucosal origin.

V gives up 4 bases and J gives up 4 bases, and the segment between their germline ends measures 10 bases. From cysteine to phenylalanine, the CDR3 is 13 amino acids long. Only CDR3 DNA remains: 39 bases, in frame from the first base. In the germline V gene (reference sequence), CDR1 corresponds to SGHNT and CDR2 to YYREEE. Library preparation was by the immunoSEQ multiplex PCR assay. For most patients, genomic DNA was isolated using the Qiagen DNeasy Blood and Tissue Kit and was shipped frozen to Adaptive Biotechnologies for TCR sequencing. High-throughput TCR-beta CDR3 sequencing of genomic DNA from most patients was performed by Adaptive Biotechnologies. As for the original processing: TCR sequencing data for some 17 patients were retrieved from Adaptive's ImmunoSEQ software; a few other patients were processed with MiXCR and VDJtools. CD4 versus CD8 sorting errors were corrected by removing sequences found in both subsets at a frequency ratio below 5:1. CDR3 nucleotide sequences shared between donor and recipient were removed because their origin could not be assigned. To count as alloreactive, a clone needed at least 2-fold expansion over unstimulated cells and a minimum CFSE-low frequency of 0.002% (template counts) or 0.001% (read counts). Mappable clones were those detected in sequenced pre-transplant spleen, lymph node, or MLR CFSE-low populations of the donor or recipient. The cumulative frequency of alloreactive clones was calculated as a percentage of all sequences, weighted by copy number. This is the immuneACCESS table as TCRdb keeps it, with only in-frame sequences that have V and J called. A part of the clones is gone; compared with another copy, unresolved V genes explain less than half, and the rest is unexplained. V, J and clone size derive from that table, while D and trimming were established from the DNA sequence. This sample comprises over 80,000 clones, roughly 91% of them detected only once. The top ten clones comprise approximately 0.17% of the sample.

The rearranged chain carries TRBV5-4 and TRBJ2-3; the D gene is perhaps TRBD2, on 5 matching bases. The sample here was unstimulated CD4+ T cells sorted from spleen or lymph node cells, taken before transplant. The receptor was isolated from a human donor who was the organ donor for an intestinal transplant. The nucleotide sequence is given as TGTGCCAGCAGCCCTAGCCTTCCAGATACGCAGTATTTT. Translated, it gives CASSPSLPDTQYF.